Below are 9 T cell receptor beta chains sequenced from a single sample in a study of OX40 agonist ivuxolimab in advanced cancers. The protocol used for the library was the immunoSEQ multiplex PCR assay. The table was pulled from immuneACCESS by TCRdb, which kept in-frame rearrangements only. Such tables lose some clones; where checked, under half of the loss comes from unresolved V genes, and the rest has no known cause. The sample table lists about 46,000 clones, 75% to 90% of them with a count of one. Together, the top ten hold around half of the sample. The sequenced sample was CD4+ or CD8+ T cells sorted from blood, obtained in a trial of the OX40 agonist ivuxolimab. These receptors were taken from an adult with an advanced solid tumor such as melanoma, head and neck, liver or kidney cancer.

Remarks on this clone: A far larger clone is one base from this, pointing to a likely read error. This chain links TRBV11-2 with TRBJ1-1, with D maybe TRBD1 (5 bases). Trimming removed 4 bases from V and 0 bases from J, with 6 bases in between. CDR3 length equals 13 residues. From germline, CDR1 is SGHAT and CDR2 FQNNGV. This CDR3 is CASSSTVNTEAFF. CDR3 nucleotides: TGTGCCAGCAGCTCGACAGTGAACACTGAAGCTTTCTTT.

The chain joins TRBV10-1 to TRBJ2-1, with 11 bases that match TRBD2. CDR1 is WNHNN, CDR2 SYGVQD, per germline (reference sequence). The CDR3 contains 18 residues. V shed 2 bases, J shed 10 bases, and the junction held 16 bases outside the gene matches. CDR3 nucleotides: TGCGCCAGCAGTGAGGAGGGGCTCGGGCTAGCGGGAGGAGGAGAGCAGTTCTTC. Encoded protein: CASSEEGLGLAGGGEQFF.

Regarding this clone: The same CDR3 is also encoded by other DNA sequences in this sample. This chain links TRBV19 with TRBJ2-3, with TRBD2 matching 9 bases. The ends lost 7 bases at V and 2 bases at J; junction bases unmatched: 1. The germline V gene has CDR1 LNHDA and CDR2 SQIVND (reference sequence). The CDR3 contains 13 residues. The CDR3 sequence: CASKRGATDTQYF. CDR3 sequence (DNA): TGTGCCAGTAAGCGGGGGGCCACAGATACGCAGTATTTT.

This chain links TRBV18 with TRBJ2-7, with 7 bases identical to TRBD1. J lost 5 bases, V lost 4 bases, and 8 bases had no gene match. The CDR3 totals 14 residues. Germline values: CDR1 KGHSH, CDR2 LQKENI. The DNA of the CDR3 is TGTGCCAGCTCACGGGACAGCACGGCCCACGAGCAGTACTTC. Its translation: CASSRDSTAHEQYF.

This clone appeared a few times. The V and J genes are TRBV14 and TRBJ2-1; TRBD2 agrees at 7 bases. The CDR3 has 15 amino acids. Germline V gives CDR1 SGHDN, CDR2 FVKESK. The V gene end was trimmed by 4 bases and the J gene end by 9 bases; junction bases not matched to a gene: 12. The CDR3 sequence is CASSPLAAGGAEQFF. CDR3 bases: TGTGCCAGCAGCCCCCTAGCGGCAGGAGGGGCTGAGCAGTTCTTC.

The chain employs TRBV5-1 and TRBJ2-5; D may be TRBD2 (6 bases). The DNA end favors TRBJ2-7, so the J call may be wrong. CDR3 length equals 12 residues. Germline CDR1 and CDR2: SGHRS and YFSETQ. DNA for the CDR3: TGCGCCAGCAGTCGCGGGGACTACGAGCAGTACTTC. Translating gives CASSRGDYEQYF.

This clone was seen more than once but under ten times. The V gene is TRBV19, the J gene TRBJ2-1, with D maybe TRBD2 (6 bases). Germline V gene data show CDR1 as LNHDA and CDR2 as SQIVND (reference sequence). CDR3 length: 15 amino acids. Trimming pared 7 bases from V and 1 base from J, leaving 14 bases between. CDR3 residues: CASIRIRESYNEQFF. The DNA for the CDR3 is TGTGCCAGTATTAGGATCCGGGAGTCCTACAATGAGCAGTTCTTC.

The chain recombines TRBV18 with TRBJ1-4; 9 nucleotides match TRBD1. Germline values: CDR1 KGHSH, CDR2 LQKENI. This CDR3 has 15 residues. J gave up 8 bases and V 1 base, and 5 bases lay outside the gene matches. DNA of the CDR3: TGTGCCAGCTCACCACGGACAGGGGTCGACGAAAAACTGTTTTTT. Protein: CASSPRTGVDEKLFF.

The CDR3, as DNA: TGTGCCAGCAGTCGCTGGGGGGGAACGCAAGAGACCCAGTACTTC. Amino acid sequence: CASSRWGGTQETQYF. The chain employs TRBV6-5 and TRBJ2-5; 7 bases agree with TRBD2. This CDR3 comprises 15 residues. The ends lost 5 bases at V and 2 bases at J; junction bases unmatched: 8. The germline V gene has CDR1 MNHEY and CDR2 SVGAGI.